The 27 T cell receptor beta chains below all came from one sample that was sequenced in a study of tumor-infiltrating lymphocytes in primary liver carcinoma. RNA isolated from unsorted whole blood supplied the blood RNA, with germline DNA also extracted. Priming with a constant-region primer yielded TCR beta cDNA from around 540 ng total RNA. Modified slightly, ARM-PCR produced TCR beta libraries over three nested multiplex PCR rounds. Each of the first two PCR rounds ran about 9 cycles with TRBV1-TRBV30 forward and C-beta reverse primers. MiXCR, run by TCRdb on the multiplex PCR reads, gives a single entry per CDR3 protein. The sample has 320,000 or so distinct CDR3 sequences, less than 75% seen once; the top ten hold roughly 9%. Sequenced sample: peripheral blood. These receptors came from a man aged 35 to 55 with primary liver carcinoma and hepatitis B virus infection.

Comment on this clonotype: Since a much larger clone is just one base distant, this may be a read error. The chain couples TRBV10-3 to TRBJ1-2, with 10 positions matching TRBD1. Trimming took 7 bases from V and 6 from J; bases not matched to a gene: 8. CDR3 size: 14 residues. The V gene's germline CDR1 is ENHRY and CDR2 SYGVKD. CDR3 amino acids: CAINWETGGNGYTF. The CDR3 DNA reads TGTGCCATCAATTGGGAGACAGGGGGCAATGGCTACACCTTC.

A few counts support this clonotype. It may be a read error: a sequence one base away is much more abundant. The chain employs TRBV6-2 or TRBV6-3 and TRBJ2-7, with 7 positions matching TRBD1. Germline CDR1 MNHEY, CDR2 SVGEGT. V lost 10 bases, J lost 6 bases, and 9 bases stayed unmatched. CDR3 length equals 12 residues. CDR3 region: CANSNRGPEQYF. In DNA, the CDR3 is TGTGCCAACAGCAACAGGGGACCCGAGCAGTACTTC.

In the case of this clonotype: A much larger clone lies one base from this, so it may be a read error. The chain is built from TRBV29-1 and TRBJ1-1; D remains ambiguous. V was shortened by 4 bases and J by 7 bases, with 7 bases between the two germline ends. In germline, CDR1 is SQVTM, CDR2 ANQGSEA. The CDR3 extends over 10 amino acids. The CDR3 coding sequence is TGCAGCGTTGGACGGGGTGAAGCTTTCTTT. It is translated as CSVGRGEAFF.

The chain's CDR3 is CAISRDRGANYGYTF. The DNA for the CDR3 is TGTGCCATCAGTCGCGACAGGGGGGCGAACTATGGCTACACCTTC. V is TRBV11-1 and J is TRBJ1-2; 9 bases are a match to TRBD1. The CDR3 length is 15 residues. V shed 10 bases, J shed 2 bases, and the junction held 11 bases outside the gene matches. CDR1 is SGHAT, CDR2 FQDESV, per germline (reference sequence).

The rearrangement uses TRBV12-3 or TRBV12-4 and TRBJ2-1; 8 bases are shared with TRBD2. Losses at the gene ends were 5 bases for V and 6 bases for J; bases not matched to a gene: 9. The CDR3 spans 15 residues. The CDR3 DNA reads as TGTGCCAGCAGTCAGGAGGGACTAGTCAGCAATGAGCAGTTCTTC. As protein: CASSQEGLVSNEQFF.

The table lists this clonotype with many counts. This chain uses TRBV6-5 with TRBJ2-1; 8 bases agree with TRBD2. Germline values: CDR1 MNHEY, CDR2 SVGAGI. After removal of 6 bases from V and 5 bases from J, the junction contained 6 bases not matched to a gene. This CDR3 spans 14 amino acids. The CDR3 DNA follows: TGTGCCAGCAGACCGGGACTAGGACACAATGAGCAGTTCTTC. Protein: CASRPGLGHNEQFF.

In the case of this clonotype: Just one base apart from a much larger clone, this may be a read error. The chain uses TRBV6-1 and TRBJ2-7; 9 bases map to TRBD1. Trimming at V came to 7 bases and at J to 2 bases, leaving 9 bases not matched to a gene. In germline, CDR1 is MNHNS, CDR2 SASEGT. The CDR3 totals 15 residues. The CDR3 loop reads CASNVQGQGAYEQYF. CDR3 DNA: TGTGCCAGCAATGTACAGGGACAGGGAGCCTACGAGCAGTACTTC.

As to this clonotype: This may be a read error, as it is one base from a much larger clone. This rearrangement joins TRBV6-2 or TRBV6-3 to TRBJ2-5; D is unresolved. Germline CDR1 reads MNHEY; CDR2 reads SVGEGT. The CDR3 consists of 14 residues. The V end was cut by 7 bases, the J end by 2 bases, with 14 bases between. The CDR3 DNA is TGTGCCAGCACTCCCCCTCTCGTACAAGAGACCCAGTACTTC. It codes for CASTPPLVQETQYF.

This clonotype was counted many times. This chain joins TRBV6-5 and TRBJ2-6; D not certain. Trimming removed 6 bases from V and 4 bases from J, with 13 bases in between. The CDR3 runs 15 residues. Germline V CDR1 and CDR2: MNHEY, SVGAGI. The CDR3 loop is CASSRDTAGANVLTF. CDR3 DNA: TGTGCCAGCAGCCGCGACACCGCCGGGGCCAACGTCCTGACTTTC.

A word on this clonotype: It may be a read error: a sequence one base away is much more abundant. V is TRBV6-1 and J is TRBJ2-1; TRBD1 agrees at 8 bases. V was clipped by 2 bases and J by 1 base; unmatched bases: 1. The CDR3 totals 15 residues. Looked up from germline, CDR1 is MNHNS and CDR2 is SASEGT. The CDR3 spells CASSEQGASYNEQFF. CDR3 coding DNA: TGTGCCAGCAGTGAACAGGGGGCGTCCTACAATGAGCAGTTCTTC.

Comment on this clonotype: A much larger clone is a single base away; this may be a read error. The CDR3 loop is CASGSEGTEETQYF. CDR3 nucleotides: TGCGCCAGCGGCTCTGAGGGGACAGAAGAGACCCAGTACTTC. J is TRBJ2-5 and V is TRBV4-3; 7 bases are a match to TRBD1. The V gene end was trimmed by 8 bases and the J gene end by 3 bases; junction bases not matched to a gene: 9. CDR1 and CDR2 from the germline V gene are LGHNA and YSLEER. The CDR3 extends over 14 amino acids.

As to this clonotype: This clone may be a read error of a much larger clone one base away. The missing conserved phenylalanine or tryptophan at the end of this CDR3 makes a read error likely. The rearrangement uses TRBV6-1 and TRBJ2-2; 10 nucleotides align to TRBD2. This CDR3 spans 15 amino acids. CDR1 is MNHNS and CDR2 is SASEGT in the germline V gene. J was trimmed by 6 bases and V by 8 bases; bases with no gene match: 9. The CDR3 sequence is CASAASGSRAGELFI. Written as DNA, the CDR3 is TGTGCCAGCGCGGCTAGCGGGAGTCGGGCCGGGGAGCTGTTTATT.

This clonotype was found many times. J is TRBJ2-3 and V is TRBV10-1, with TRBD2 identical over 9 bases. CDR1 is WNHNN, CDR2 SYGVQD, per germline (reference sequence). This CDR3 region has 15 residues. Trimming at V came to 6 bases and at J to 0 bases, leaving 4 bases not matched to a gene. The CDR3 DNA reads as TGCGCCAGCAGAGCTAGCGGGGCTAGCACAGATACGCAGTATTTT. This encodes CASRASGASTDTQYF.

On this clonotype itself: Given a much more abundant clone one base away, this may be a read error. This rearrangement joins TRBV10-3 to TRBJ2-5, with D possibly being TRBD2 (5 bases). CDR1 and CDR2 from the germline V gene are ENHRY and SYGVKD. This CDR3 has 14 amino acids. This chain's CDR3 is CAISASGTQEAQYF. The CDR3 bases are TGTGCCATCAGTGCATCGGGAACCCAAGAGGCCCAGTACTTC.

About this clonotype: Just one base apart from a much larger clone, this may be a read error. As the CDR3 is not closed by the conserved phenylalanine or tryptophan, this likely results from a read error. The rearrangement uses TRBV29-1 and TRBJ2-7; TRBD1 agrees at 7 bases. The J segment lost 5 bases and the V segment lost 8 bases, leaving 12 bases of the junction unmatched. This CDR3 spans 13 amino acids. The germline V gene has CDR1 SQVTM and CDR2 ANQGSEA. The CDR3 is CSLRGRRSHEQYL. The CDR3 DNA follows: TGCAGCCTGAGGGGGCGGCGTTCCCACGAGCAGTACCTC.

This clonotype was recorded many times. V gene TRBV11-2 combines with J gene TRBJ1-1; tentatively, D is TRBD1 (6 bases). CDR1 is SGHAT, CDR2 FQNNGV, per germline. The CDR3 loop spans 13 amino acids. V dropped 1 base and J dropped 8 bases, with 11 bases sitting between them. The CDR3 here is CASSLATGTEAFF. The CDR3 DNA reads as TGTGCCAGCAGCTTAGCTACCGGGACAGAAGCTTTCTTT.

Concerning this clonotype itself: A junction boundary mismatches the germline segment, possibly from a read error. The CDR3 DNA sequence: TGTGTCATCAAAGGGGATACGAACTATGGCTACACCTTC. This gives the protein CVIKGDTNYGYTF. The chain couples TRBV10-3 to TRBJ1-2; D is perhaps TRBD1 (5 bases). CDR3 length: 13 residues. The germline gives CDR1 ENHRY, CDR2 SYGVKD.

The chain joins TRBV6-6 to TRBJ1-5; D unclear. The DNA end is a closer match to TRBJ2-3, so the J assignment may be wrong. From germline, CDR1 is MNHNY and CDR2 SVGAGI (reference sequence). This CDR3 comprises 14 residues. The CDR3 DNA follows: TGTGCCAGCAGTCCCGGTCTTACAAATCAGCCTCAGTATTTT. Translation: CASSPGLTNQPQYF.

Many counts were recorded for this clonotype. V and J are TRBV6-6 and TRBJ1-1; no definite D call. The CDR3 runs 16 residues. V was cut by 5 bases and J by 4 bases, with 20 bases left in between. Per the germline V gene, CDR1 is MNHNY and CDR2 is SVGAGI (reference sequence). DNA of the CDR3: TGTGCCAGCAGTCCACTTCGGGGATCCTTGGGCACTGAAGCTTTCTTT. This gives the protein CASSPLRGSLGTEAFF.

The chain couples TRBV11-2 to TRBJ2-5; TRBD2 agrees at 9 bases. V lost 5 bases to trimming and J lost 13 bases; unmatched junction nucleotides: 20. The CDR3 covers 16 residues. Per the germline V gene, CDR1 is SGHAT and CDR2 is FQNNGV. The CDR3 sequence: CASSPTLLAGAEIRYF. The DNA of the CDR3 is TGTGCCAGCAGCCCAACCCTTTTAGCGGGAGCAGAGATCCGGTACTTC.

With regard to this clonotype: The junction does not match germline at one end; this may be a read error. The V and J genes are TRBV29-1 and TRBJ2-5; no clear D. The CDR3 consists of 12 residues. Germline V lookup: CDR1 SQVTM, CDR2 ANQGSEA. The CDR3 DNA reads as TGCAGTGTTTTGGGCTACCAAGAGGCCCAGTACTTC. Amino acid sequence: CSVLGYQEAQYF.

This clonotype was recorded only once. This chain joins TRBV6-5 and TRBJ1-4; no firm D call. The germline V gene has CDR1 MNHEY and CDR2 SVGAGI. Trimming cost V 8 bases and J 3 bases, with 10 bases left between them. The CDR3 runs to 13 residues. The chain's CDR3 is CASRVGPNEKLFF. For the CDR3, the DNA is TGTGCCAGCCGGGTTGGGCCTAATGAAAAACTGTTTTTT.

In the case of this clonotype: The junction shows a germline mismatch at one end, possibly a read error. The chain joins TRBV11-1 to TRBJ2-5, with D tentatively TRBD1 (6 bases). Germline CDR1 reads SGHAT; CDR2 reads FQDESV (reference sequence). This CDR3 has 13 amino acids. Here the CDR3 reads CASIFAGEETQYF. For the CDR3, the DNA is TGCGCCAGCATCTTTGCAGGGGAAGAGACCCAGTACTTC.

A word on this clonotype: The junction departs from germline at one end; a sequencing error may be responsible. V usage is TRBV29-1 and J usage is TRBJ2-3, with D perhaps matching TRBD1 (6 bases). Per germline, CDR1 SQVTM and CDR2 ANQGSEA. The length of the CDR3 is 11 residues. CDR3 sequence (DNA): TGCAGCGGAGCCCAGGGGTCCACGCAATATTTT. Protein product: CSGAQGSTQYF.

In regard to this clonotype: At one boundary the junction diverges from the germline segment, which might be a read error. The rearrangement uses TRBV6-6 and TRBJ2-7; TRBD2 is a possible D gene (5 bases). Germline values: CDR1 MNHNY, CDR2 SVGAGI (reference sequence). CDR3 length: 12 amino acids. CDR3 nucleotides: TGTGCCAGCACTGAAAGTAGGTGGGAGCAGAACTTC. Translating it yields CASTESRWEQNF.

Concerning this clonotype: A much larger clone differs from this one at a single base, so this may be a read error. The rearrangement joins TRBV5-4 to TRBJ2-3; TRBD2 matches 12 bases. CDR1 is SGHNT, CDR2 YYREEE, per germline (reference sequence). This CDR3 is 16 amino acids long. The chain's CDR3 is CASSSRLAGDPDTQCF. Here the CDR3 DNA reads TGTGCCAGCAGCTCAAGACTAGCGGGAGACCCAGATACGCAGTGTTTT.

There are many counts of this clonotype. The chain combines TRBV4-3 with TRBJ2-5; D is possibly TRBD1 (6 bases). Trimming took 0 bases from V and 10 from J, leaving 9 bases between them. Germline loops: CDR1 LGHNA, CDR2 YSLEER. The CDR3 consists of 12 residues. The CDR3 spells CASSQDWTVQYF. The DNA for the CDR3 is TGCGCCAGCAGCCAAGACTGGACAGTCCAGTACTTC.